This TCR beta chain was identified during a study of blood T cell repertoires in COVID-19. Across the whole study: There were acute and convalescent COVID-19 samples, and they came from the United States, Italy and Spain. T cells, B-cell-depleted T cells, or PBMCs provided the cDNA or gDNA that served as material.

In the authors' methods: Estimation of nucleated cell counts relied on the amplification of reference gene primers. Data came from immunoSEQ multiplex PCR; TCRdb stores just in-frame clones and leaves some out. For V, J and clone size, that table is used; D and trimming come from the DNA. This sample has 20,000 to 30,000 clones, with just over 85% found just once. V lost 2 bases, J lost 0 bases, and 7 bases lay in between. From germline, CDR1 is KGHSH and CDR2 LQKENI. The CDR3 consists of 14 residues. The rearrangement uses TRBV18 and TRBJ2-5; D is undetermined. What was sequenced was peripheral blood. The TCR was taken from a man in his 70s in a cohort sampled during active COVID-19. The CDR3 DNA is TGTGCCAGCTCACCATACAGAAACCAAGAGACCCAGTACTTC. Protein: CASSPYRNQETQYF. Complete variable domain (other parts from reference TRBV18 and TRBJ2-5): NAGVMQNPRHLVRRRGQEARLRCSPMKGHSHVYWYRQLPEEGLKFMVYLQKENIIDESGMPKERFSAEFPKEGPSILRIQQVVRGDSAAYFCASSPYRNQETQYFGPGTRLLVL.